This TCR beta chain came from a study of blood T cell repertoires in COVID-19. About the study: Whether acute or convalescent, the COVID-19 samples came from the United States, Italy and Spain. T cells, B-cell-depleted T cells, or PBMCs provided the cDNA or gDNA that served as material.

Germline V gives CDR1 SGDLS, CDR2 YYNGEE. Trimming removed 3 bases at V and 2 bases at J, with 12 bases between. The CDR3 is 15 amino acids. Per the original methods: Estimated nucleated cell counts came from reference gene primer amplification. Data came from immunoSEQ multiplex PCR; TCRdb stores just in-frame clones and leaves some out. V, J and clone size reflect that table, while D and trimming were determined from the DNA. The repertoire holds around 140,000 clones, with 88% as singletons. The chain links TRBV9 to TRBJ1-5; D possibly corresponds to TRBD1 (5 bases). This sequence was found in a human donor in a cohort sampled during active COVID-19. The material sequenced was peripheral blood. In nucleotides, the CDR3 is TGTGCCAGCAGCGAGGGGCCTACGGGCAATCAGCCCCAGCATTTT. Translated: CASSEGPTGNQPQHF.